This T cell receptor (beta chain) stems from a study of patients and donors after allogeneic stem cell transplantation. With 5 bases removed from V and 0 bases from J, the gap between germline ends came to 15 bases. The CDR3 has 16 amino acids. CDR1 and CDR2 from the germline V gene are SGHTA and FQGTGA. MiXCR, run by TCRdb on the RT-PCR reads, gives a single entry per CDR3 protein. This table holds 800,000 to 1,000,000 distinct CDR3 sequences, roughly 18% found once. Only a few counts were recorded for this clonotype. The sequencing input was blood, either unsorted or a sorted T cell fraction (not recorded which). This TCR came from a human donor who was either an allogeneic HSCT recipient or a stem cell or donor lymphocyte infusion donor (not recorded which). It is not recorded whose cells these are; they may come from a transplant donor. V and J are TRBV7-3 and TRBJ2-3; D call uncertain. CDR3 sequence: CASSDNLGMSTDTQYF. The CDR3 nucleotides read TGTGCCAGCAGCGATAACTTGGGCATGAGCACAGATACGCAGTATTTT.